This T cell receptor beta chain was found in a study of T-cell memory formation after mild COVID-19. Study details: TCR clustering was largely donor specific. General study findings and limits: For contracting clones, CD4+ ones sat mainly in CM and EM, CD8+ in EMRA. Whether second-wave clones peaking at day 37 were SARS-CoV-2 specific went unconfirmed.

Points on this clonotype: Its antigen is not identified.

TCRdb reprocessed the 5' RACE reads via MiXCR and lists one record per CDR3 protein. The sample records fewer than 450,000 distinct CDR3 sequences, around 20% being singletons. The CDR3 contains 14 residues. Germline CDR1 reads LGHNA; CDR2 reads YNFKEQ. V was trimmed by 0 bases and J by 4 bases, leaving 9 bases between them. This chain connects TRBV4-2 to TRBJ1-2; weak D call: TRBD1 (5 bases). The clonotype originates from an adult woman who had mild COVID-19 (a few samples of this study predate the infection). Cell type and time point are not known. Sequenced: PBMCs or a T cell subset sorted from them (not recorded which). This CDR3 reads CASSQDKGTYGYTF. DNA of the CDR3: TGTGCCAGCAGCCAAGATAAGGGGACCTATGGCTACACCTTC.